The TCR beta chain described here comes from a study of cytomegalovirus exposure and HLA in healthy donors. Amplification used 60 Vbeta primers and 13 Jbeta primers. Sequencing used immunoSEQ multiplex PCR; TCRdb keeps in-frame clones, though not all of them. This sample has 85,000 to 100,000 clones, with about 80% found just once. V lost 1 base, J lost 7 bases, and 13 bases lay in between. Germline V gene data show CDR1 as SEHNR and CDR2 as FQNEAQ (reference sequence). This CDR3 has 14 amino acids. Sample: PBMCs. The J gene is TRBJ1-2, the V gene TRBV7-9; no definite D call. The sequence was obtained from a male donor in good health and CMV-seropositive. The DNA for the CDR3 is TGTGCCAGCAGCTTAGATGAGGTCGCGAGTGGCTACACCTTC. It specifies CASSLDEVASGYTF.